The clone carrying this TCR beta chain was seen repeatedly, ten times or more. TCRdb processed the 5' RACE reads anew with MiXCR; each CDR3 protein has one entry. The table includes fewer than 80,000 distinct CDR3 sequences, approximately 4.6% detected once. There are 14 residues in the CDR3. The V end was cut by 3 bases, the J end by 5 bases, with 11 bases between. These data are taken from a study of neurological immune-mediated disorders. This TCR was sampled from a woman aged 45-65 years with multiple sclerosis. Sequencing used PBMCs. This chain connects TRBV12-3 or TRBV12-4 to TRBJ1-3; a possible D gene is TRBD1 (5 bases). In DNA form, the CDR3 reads TGTGCCAGCAGTTTTTGGGGGGAACGAAACACCATATATTTT. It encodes CASSFWGERNTIYF.